The clone carrying this T cell receptor beta chain has a handful of counts. These data originate in a study of T cells after yellow fever vaccination. One entry per CDR3 protein results from TCRdb running MiXCR on the 5' RACE reads. The top ten clones hold around 17% of a sample with a few hundred thousand distinct CDR3 sequences, roughly 8.3% of them seen once. This CDR3 is built from 19 residues. V lost 6 bases to trimming and J lost 1 base; unmatched junction nucleotides: 16. Looked up from germline, CDR1 is LNHDA and CDR2 is SQIVND (reference sequence). The gene calls are TRBV19 and TRBJ2-1, with 9 bases matching TRBD2. This sequence was found in a man younger than 35 who received the YFV17D yellow fever vaccine. The sequencing here drew on PBMCs, taken approximately 47 days after the first yellow fever vaccination. This chain's CDR3 is CASSPQAAGGARSYNEQFF. CDR3 bases: TGTGCCAGTAGCCCGCAGGCAGCGGGGGGTGCTAGGTCCTACAATGAGCAGTTCTTC.